The 3 T cell receptor beta chains below were found in one sample sequenced in a study of Graves' ophthalmopathy and Graves' hyperthyroidism. RNA transcripts provided the template for amplifying TCR beta CDR3 regions. HTBI primers were employed in first-round RT-PCR, then a second-round multiplex PCR followed. MiXCR, applied by TCRdb to the multiplex PCR reads, yields one record per CDR3 protein. The table shows more than 300,000 distinct CDR3 sequences, with about a sixth occurring only once. Sequenced material: peripheral blood. The receptors stem from an adult woman with stable Graves' hyperthyroidism.

J is TRBJ2-2 and V is TRBV7-6; D is undetermined. V shed 5 bases and J shed 7 bases, with 17 bases lying between them. The V gene's germline CDR1 is SGHVS and CDR2 FNYEAQ. The CDR3 runs 15 residues. The CDR3 is CASSPQLWTVGELFF. The CDR3 nucleotides read TGTGCCAGCAGCCCCCAACTCTGGACGGTCGGGGAGCTGTTTTTT.

This clonotype was recorded a few times. The chain has TRBV4-1 and TRBJ2-2, with D uncertain. Germline lookup yields CDR1 MGHRA and CDR2 YSYEKL. The CDR3 is made up of 14 amino acids. Trimming took 7 bases from V and 0 from J, leaving 9 bases between them. CDR3 amino acids: CASTPSANTGELFF. In nucleotides, the CDR3 is TGCGCCAGCACGCCTTCAGCGAACACCGGGGAGCTGTTTTTT.

This clonotype showed up many times. The rearrangement uses TRBV5-1 and TRBJ1-2; D not resolved. The CDR3 runs 17 residues. Germline CDR1 and CDR2: SGHRS and YFSETQ. Trimming took off 0 bases at V and 3 bases at J, with 18 bases between the two ends. In DNA form, the CDR3 reads TGCGCCAGCAGCTTGGATCCGGCGAGGGATATAGACTATGGCTACACCTTC. This codes for CASSLDPARDIDYGYTF.